The T cell receptor (beta chain) described here comes from a study of long-term antiretroviral therapy in people with HIV. To note about this clone: Its antigen is undetermined.

V dropped 0 bases and J dropped 2 bases, with 10 bases sitting between them. This CDR3 is 15 amino acids long. Sequencing used immunoSEQ v3.0 at survey level. Generated by immunoSEQ multiplex PCR, the TCRdb table keeps only in-frame clones and is missing some. Of around 21,000 clones detected, around four fifths appear once; the ten largest clones hold around 3.7%. Study-level findings and limits: Pre-ART expanded TRB clones stayed dominant throughout, though often decreasing after ART. Narrower CDR3 length ranges marked HIV repertoires relative to controls. Diversity increased after ART yet remained lower than in transplant donor controls.

This chain connects TRBV23-1 to TRBJ1-2; possibly TRBD1 for D (5 bases). TRBV23-1 is designated an ORF whose function remains uncertain. The sequencing used unsorted PBMCs, collected 1.9 years after starting antiretroviral therapy. This TCR came from a woman aged 45 to 65 with HIV. This chain's CDR3 is CASSQSTEGNYGYTF. As DNA, the CDR3 is TGCGCCAGCAGTCAATCGACTGAGGGGAACTATGGCTACACCTTC.